The 4 T cell receptor beta chains below all came from one sample that was sequenced in a study of shared clonotypes between healthy human individuals. Profiling relied on immunoSEQ multiplex PCR, and the TCRdb table lists in-frame clones only, not all of them. The sample includes 2 million to 2.5 million clones, under 97% of them seen just once. The sample consisted of naive CD4+ T cells sorted from blood. Subset noted: CD45RA+ positively selected. These receptors were obtained from a young man in good health.

This clone was observed a single time. This same CDR3 is encoded by further DNA sequences in the sample. V gene TRBV28 combines with J gene TRBJ2-7; D perhaps matches TRBD2 (5 bases). CDR1 is MDHEN and CDR2 is SYDVKM in the germline V gene. V was shortened by 5 bases and J by 2 bases, with 7 bases between the two germline ends. The length of the CDR3 is 12 residues. The CDR3 bases are TGTGCCAGCAGTGGGAGTACCTACGAGCAGTACTTC. This gives the protein CASSGSTYEQYF. Combining the CDR3 with reference TRBV28 and TRBJ2-7 gives the whole variable domain DVKVTQSSRYLVKRTGEKVFLECVQDMDHENMFWYRQDPGLGLRLIYFSYDVKMKEKGDIPEGYSVSREKKERFSLILESASTNQTSMYLCASSGSTYEQYFGPGTRLTVT.

Note on this clone: The sample contains more than one DNA sequence encoding this CDR3. The chain links TRBV29-1 to TRBJ1-5; 7 bases line up with TRBD1. V trimming: 6 bases; J trimming: 5 bases; junction bases outside the gene matches: 7. This CDR3 has 13 amino acids. Germline CDR1 and CDR2: SQVTM and ANQGSEA. CDR3 bases: TGCAGCGTGAGACAGGGTAGGGATCAGCCCCAGCATTTT. The encoded protein is CSVRQGRDQPQHF.

This clone showed up just once. The chain joins TRBV5-1 to TRBJ1-1, with 9 bases matching TRBD1. Germline lookup yields CDR1 SGHRS and CDR2 YFSETQ. Losses at the gene ends were 4 bases for V and 5 bases for J; bases not matched to a gene: 6. The CDR3 extends over 14 amino acids. CDR3 residues: CASSAQGAETEAFF. CDR3 nucleotides: TGCGCCAGCAGCGCACAGGGGGCCGAGACTGAAGCTTTCTTT.

V and J are TRBV7-9 and TRBJ2-3, with TRBD2 matching over 8 bases. CDR3 length equals 14 residues. Germline lookup yields CDR1 SEHNR and CDR2 FQNEAQ (reference sequence). V trimming: 5 bases; J trimming: 3 bases; junction bases outside the gene matches: 4. CDR3 residues: CASSRSGRTDTQYF. DNA of the CDR3: TGTGCCAGCAGCCGGAGCGGGAGAACAGATACGCAGTATTTT.